These 25 T cell receptor beta chains were sequenced from one sample in a study of blood T cell repertoires in COVID-19. Data came from immunoSEQ multiplex PCR; TCRdb stores just in-frame clones and leaves some out. The data show a few hundred thousand clones, roughly four fifths seen once. Material for sequencing was PBMCs or T cells enriched from blood (not recorded which). Receptors originate from a woman aged 45-65 years who had recovered from COVID-19.

V and J are TRBV14 and TRBJ2-1; TRBD2 might be the D (6 bases). The length of the CDR3 is 20 residues. Trimming stripped 2 bases from V and 6 bases from J, with 29 bases between. CDR1 SGHDN and CDR2 FVKESK come from the germline V gene. The CDR3 spells CASSQRSLSSATTRGNEQFF. CDR3 DNA sequence: TGTGCCAGCAGCCAAAGATCCCTTAGTAGCGCAACCACGCGGGGCAATGAGCAGTTCTTC.

The V call is TRBV5-1, the J call TRBJ2-1; TRBD2 aligns across 11 bases. The CDR3 totals 15 residues. V lost 0 bases and J lost 8; bases outside the gene matches: 4. The germline gives CDR1 SGHRS, CDR2 YFSETQ. CDR3 loop: CASSLGLAGWDEQFF. In DNA, the CDR3 is TGCGCCAGCAGCTTGGGACTAGCGGGGTGGGATGAGCAGTTCTTC.

The chain has TRBV7-2 and TRBJ1-3; D may be TRBD1 (5 bases). Germline CDR1 is SGHTA and CDR2 is FQGNSA. Deletions cut 5 bases from V and 8 bases from J, with 10 bases between. CDR3 size: 12 residues. CDR3: CASSPGWDTIYF. The CDR3 DNA follows: TGTGCCAGCAGCCCAGGGTGGGACACCATATATTTT.

The chain uses TRBV7-9 and TRBJ2-2, with 9 nucleotides matching TRBD2. The CDR3 runs 16 residues. Unmatched junction bases numbered 2, after V lost 2 bases and J lost 1 base. Germline CDR1 SEHNR, CDR2 FQNEAQ (reference sequence). CDR3 amino acids: CASSLRGGENTGELFF. The CDR3, as DNA: TGTGCCAGCAGCTTACGCGGGGGGGAGAACACCGGGGAGCTGTTTTTT.

This clone has a single count. The chain is built from TRBV28 and TRBJ2-3; D might be TRBD1 (6 bases). V was trimmed by 2 bases and J by 0 bases, leaving 15 bases between them. The CDR3 contains 17 residues. The germline CDR1 and CDR2 sequences are MDHEN and SYDVKM. The CDR3 DNA sequence: TGTGCCAGCAGTTTACTCGGACAGTACGATAGCACAGATACGCAGTATTTT. Translating it yields CASSLLGQYDSTDTQYF.

The chain couples TRBV10-3 to TRBJ2-1, with D possibly matching TRBD1 (6 bases). V lost 6 bases and J lost 9, with 9 bases in between. The CDR3 sequence is 11 residues long. The germline V gene encodes CDR1 ENHRY and CDR2 SYGVKD. The CDR3 loop is CAISRGGEQFF. CDR3 sequence (DNA): TGTGCCATCAGCAGGGGTGGTGAGCAGTTCTTC.

This clone came up a few times. The chain carries TRBV5-4 and TRBJ1-2, with TRBD1 as a possible D gene (5 bases). The CDR3 has 13 amino acids. Per germline, CDR1 SGHNT and CDR2 YYREEE (reference sequence). Trimming left V 4 bases short and J 3 bases short, with 10 bases between. CDR3 protein: CASSPGGDYGYTF. The CDR3 coding sequence is TGTGCCAGCAGCCCCGGGGGGGACTATGGCTACACCTTC.

CDR3 nucleotides: TGTGCCAGCTCAAAAGGGGGGGTATCGTTCTATGGCTACACCTTC. This codes for CASSKGGVSFYGYTF. The rearrangement uses TRBV7-2 and TRBJ1-2, with D possibly TRBD1 on 6 matching bases. Germline V gene data show CDR1 as SGHTA and CDR2 as FQGNSA. With 8 bases removed from V and 4 bases from J, the gap between germline ends came to 20 bases. The CDR3 has 15 amino acids.

The gene calls are TRBV6-2 or TRBV6-3 and TRBJ2-1, with 7 nucleotides matching TRBD2. V lost 3 bases to trimming and J lost 9 bases; unmatched junction nucleotides: 14. Germline lookup yields CDR1 MNHEY and CDR2 SVGEGT. This CDR3 has 16 residues. Here the CDR3 DNA reads TGTGCCAGCAGTTATGATTGGGGACTATCATCGCTTGAGCAGTTCTTC. The encoded protein is CASSYDWGLSSLEQFF.

This clone was recorded once. This chain connects TRBV5-5 to TRBJ2-7, with D possibly being TRBD1 (5 bases). The germline gives CDR1 SGHKS, CDR2 YYEKEE (reference sequence). There are 15 residues in the CDR3. V lost 1 base and J lost 2, with 13 bases in between. The CDR3 region is CASSLYQGPTYEQYF. Here the CDR3 DNA reads TGTGCCAGCAGCTTGTATCAGGGCCCAACCTACGAGCAGTACTTC.

The V gene is TRBV7-4, the J gene TRBJ1-5; D unclear. The CDR3 contains 15 residues. Deletions cut 3 bases from V and 6 bases from J, with 15 bases between. Per germline, CDR1 SGHVT and CDR2 SQSDAQ. As DNA, the CDR3 is TGTGCCAGCAGCTTCTCTTCAGATAGCGCTCAGCCCCAGCATTTT. Protein product: CASSFSSDSAQPQHF.

V gene TRBV7-9 combines with J gene TRBJ2-2; 8 nucleotides agree with TRBD1. CDR3 length: 15 residues. J gave up 1 base and V 4 bases, and 2 bases lay outside the gene matches. Germline assignment: CDR1 SEHNR and CDR2 FQNEAQ (reference sequence). The CDR3 DNA reads TGTGCCAGCAGCTCTGGACAGGGGAACACCGGGGAGCTGTTTTTT. The encoded protein is CASSSGQGNTGELFF.

The CDR3: CASSLDYRVPGELFF. The CDR3 DNA is TGTGCCAGCAGCTTAGATTACAGGGTGCCCGGGGAGCTGTTTTTT. The chain links TRBV7-9 to TRBJ2-2, with a weak D call TRBD1 (6 bases). The ends were cut back, 1 base at V and 6 bases at J, with 12 bases in the middle. CDR1 SEHNR and CDR2 FQNEAQ come from the germline V gene (reference sequence). The CDR3 sequence is 15 residues long.

The rearrangement uses TRBV6-5 and TRBJ1-5; D unclear. In germline, CDR1 is MNHEY, CDR2 SVGAGI. The germline V and J ends were trimmed by 4 bases and 4 bases, with 14 bases remaining between them. The CDR3 sequence is 15 residues long. CDR3 DNA sequence: TGTGCCAGCAGTTTTGTGGCAGGTCTGAATCAGCCCCAGCATTTT. It specifies CASSFVAGLNQPQHF.

About this clone: The same CDR3 is also encoded by other DNA sequences in this sample. The chain recombines TRBV7-2 with TRBJ1-2; D possibly corresponds to TRBD1 (6 bases). The V gene lost 2 bases and the J gene lost 0 bases, with 7 bases spanning the gap. Germline V gene lookup returns CDR1 SGHTA and CDR2 FQGNSA. This CDR3 is built from 14 residues. The CDR3 region is CASSLSGANYGYTF. The CDR3 DNA reads as TGTGCCAGCAGCTTATCAGGGGCTAACTATGGCTACACCTTC.

J is TRBJ2-3 and V is TRBV6-5; the match to TRBD2 covers 10 bases. Looked up from germline, CDR1 is MNHEY and CDR2 is SVGAGI. This CDR3 has 15 residues. V lost 4 bases, J lost 2 bases, and 3 bases stayed unmatched. CDR3 DNA sequence: TGTGCCAGCAGTTCGACTAGCGGGTTCACAGATACGCAGTATTTT. Amino acid sequence: CASSSTSGFTDTQYF.

The V call is TRBV2, the J call TRBJ1-2; 7 bases are a match to TRBD1. The trim removed 4 bases at V and 2 bases at J, leaving 4 bases unmatched. CDR1 and CDR2 (germline): SNHLY, FYNNEI. The CDR3 runs to 14 residues. The CDR3 DNA reads TGTGCCAGCAGTGGGACAGGCCGAAACTATGGCTACACCTTC. Amino acid sequence: CASSGTGRNYGYTF.

The chain recombines TRBV7-9 with TRBJ1-2; D is perhaps TRBD1 (6 bases). CDR1 is SEHNR, CDR2 FQNEAQ, per germline (reference sequence). The CDR3 sequence is 13 residues long. V shed 5 bases and J shed 5 bases, with 12 bases lying between them. CDR3 amino acids: CASSPIGGYGYTF. The CDR3 nucleotides read TGTGCCAGCAGCCCAATAGGGGGTTATGGCTACACCTTC.

The CDR3 DNA reads as TGTGCCTGGAAGGACAGGGATACTGAAGCTTTCTTT. It specifies CAWKDRDTEAFF. V and J are TRBV30 and TRBJ1-1; 8 positions match TRBD1. Trimming removed 4 bases from V and 5 bases from J; junction bases left unmatched: 3. Germline V lookup: CDR1 GTSNPN, CDR2 SVGIG (reference sequence). The CDR3 runs 12 residues.

This chain joins TRBV30 and TRBJ1-1; D remains ambiguous. CDR3 size: 14 residues. Looked up from germline, CDR1 is GTSNPN and CDR2 is SVGIG (reference sequence). V shed 3 bases and J shed 1 base, with 12 bases lying between them. CDR3 residues: CAWRRETGNTEAFF. The CDR3 DNA reads as TGTGCCTGGAGGCGAGAGACGGGGAACACTGAAGCTTTCTTT.

The rearrangement uses TRBV7-2 and TRBJ1-5; the match to TRBD1 covers 10 bases. The junction had 13 bases not matched to a gene; V was cut back by 5 bases and J by 9 bases. The CDR3 covers 16 residues. Per germline, CDR1 SGHTA and CDR2 FQGNSA. This CDR3 is CASSPQPGQGSGPQHF. The CDR3 DNA reads as TGTGCCAGCAGCCCTCAGCCGGGACAGGGGTCAGGGCCCCAGCATTTT.

V gene TRBV24-1 combines with J gene TRBJ1-6; no clear D. Trimming took 12 bases from V and 4 from J, leaving 15 bases between them. Germline-derived CDR1 and CDR2 are KGHDR and SFDVKD. CDR3 length: 14 amino acids. DNA for the CDR3: TGTGCCCCCCGCGGCCCAAGATATAATTCACCCCTCCACTTT. It yields the protein CAPRGPRYNSPLHF.

V is TRBV2 and J is TRBJ1-6; 8 bases match TRBD1. CDR1 is SNHLY and CDR2 is FYNNEI in the germline V gene. This CDR3 is 15 amino acids long. The V segment lost 8 bases and the J segment 6 bases; nucleotides outside the gene matches: 9. The CDR3 is CASQLDREANSPLHF. The CDR3 DNA is TGTGCCAGCCAGTTGGACAGGGAAGCTAATTCACCCCTCCACTTT.

This chain connects TRBV11-1 to TRBJ1-1, with unresolved D. V lost 1 base to trimming and J lost 1 base, with 7 bases between them. This CDR3 spans 14 amino acids. Germline values: CDR1 SGHAT, CDR2 FQDESV (reference sequence). CDR3 sequence (DNA): TGTGCCAGCAGCTTAGGTTCGGGGAACACTGAAGCTTTCTTT. Protein product: CASSLGSGNTEAFF. Full variable domain (missing parts from reference TRBV11-1 and TRBJ1-1): EAEVAQSPRYKITEKSQAVAFWCDPISGHATLYWYRQILGQGPELLVQFQDESVVDDSQLPKDRFSAERLKGVDSTLKIQPAELGDSAMYLCASSLGSGNTEAFFGQGTRLTVV.

This chain connects TRBV11-3 to TRBJ1-2; 9 bases agree with TRBD1. The trim removed 3 bases at V and 5 bases at J, leaving 7 bases unmatched. CDR1 and CDR2 from the germline V gene are SGHNT and YENEEA. The CDR3 runs 15 residues. In nucleotides, the CDR3 is TGTGCCAGCAGCTTGCCCGGGACAGGGTCTTATGGCTACACCTTC. Protein product: CASSLPGTGSYGYTF.